These T cell receptor beta chains were read from a single sample in a study of vaccination effects on CD4 cells after COVID-19. These TCRs' antigens remain unknown. TCRdb's copy holds only in-frame clones and misses some; the assay was immunoSEQ multiplex PCR. This table has some 50,000 clones, more than 65% appearing once. This specimen was CD4+ T cells from PBMCs cultured without peptide, taken before COVID-19 vaccination. These TCRs come from a human donor who received a COVID-19 vaccine. The CDR3 runs from the conserved cysteine through the conserved F or W. D genes are given only for firm matches. Some rows have no size entry. The others give once, few or many, or a class for an expanded clone.

j_call: TRBJ1-1
clone_size: once
d_call: NA
v_call: TRBV6-2/TRBV6-3
cdr3_nt: TGTGCCAGCTGCCCAAGGGGAAGAAACACTGAAGCTTTCTTT
cdr3_aa: CASCPRGRNTEAFF

j_call: TRBJ2-5
clone_size: NA
d_call: NA
v_call: TRBV30
cdr3_nt: TGTGCCTGGAGTGTAGGGGGGGCAGAGACCCAGTACTTC
cdr3_aa: CAWSVGGAETQYF

j_call: TRBJ1-1
clone_size: NA
d_call: TRBD1
v_call: TRBV11-2
cdr3_nt: TGTGCCAGCAGCTTATCGGGACAGCTCAACACTGAAGCTTTCTTT
cdr3_aa: CASSLSGQLNTEAFF

j_call: TRBJ2-3
clone_size: NA
d_call: TRBD2
v_call: TRBV30
cdr3_nt: TGTGCCTGGAGTGTAAAGGCGGGGGGCCGTACTAGCACAGATACGCAGTATTTT
cdr3_aa: CAWSVKAGGRTSTDTQYF

j_call: TRBJ1-4
clone_size: NA
d_call: NA
v_call: TRBV27
cdr3_nt: TGTGCCAGCAGTTTAGAGGTGGGAGAAAAACTGTTTTTT
cdr3_aa: CASSLEVGEKLFF

j_call: TRBJ2-7
clone_size: few
d_call: TRBD1
v_call: TRBV7-2
cdr3_nt: TGTGCCAGCAGCCCCGGGACAGGGCTACCCTACGAGCAGTACTTC
cdr3_aa: CASSPGTGLPYEQYF

j_call: TRBJ1-2
clone_size: once
d_call: NA
v_call: TRBV2
cdr3_nt: TGTGCCAGCAGTGAAGGCAGGGGAGTAAGCTATGGCTACACCTTC
cdr3_aa: CASSEGRGVSYGYTF

j_call: TRBJ1-4
clone_size: NA
d_call: NA
v_call: TRBV27
cdr3_nt: TGTGCCAGCAGTTTATCGGCGATCCCAACTAATGAAAAACTGTTTTTT
cdr3_aa: CASSLSAIPTNEKLFF

j_call: TRBJ2-7
clone_size: few
d_call: NA
v_call: TRBV27
cdr3_nt: TGTGCCAGCAGTTTATTTTATGAGGGCAGCTACGAGCAGTACTTC
cdr3_aa: CASSLFYEGSYEQYF

j_call: TRBJ2-7
clone_size: NA
d_call: NA
v_call: TRBV5-1
cdr3_nt: TGCGCCAGCAGCCGGGACACCGCAAACTACGAGCAGTACTTC
cdr3_aa: CASSRDTANYEQYF

j_call: TRBJ1-1
clone_size: NA
d_call: TRBD1
v_call: TRBV5-6
cdr3_nt: TGTGCCAGCAGCTTGCCCGACAGGGGGTCCACTGAAGCTTTCTTT
cdr3_aa: CASSLPDRGSTEAFF

j_call: TRBJ2-5
clone_size: few
d_call: NA
v_call: TRBV10-3
cdr3_nt: TGTGCCATTGGAAAAGAAGAGACCCAGTACTTC
cdr3_aa: CAIGKEETQYF

j_call: TRBJ2-7
clone_size: few
d_call: NA
v_call: TRBV30
cdr3_nt: TGTGCCTGGAGTTCCCGGGACGGACTCTACGAGCAGTACTTC
cdr3_aa: CAWSSRDGLYEQYF